This entry describes one TCR beta chain. TCRdb's copy holds only in-frame clones and misses some; the assay was immunoSEQ multiplex PCR. The table records some 1,400,000 clones, 95% to 97% of them present only once. These data are taken from a study of shared clonotypes between healthy human individuals. This CDR3 contains 15 residues. Trimming left V 0 bases short and J 5 bases short, with 11 bases between. CDR1 is LNHNV and CDR2 is YYDKDF in the germline V gene (reference sequence). This clonotype was sampled from a man aged 25 to 40 in good health. The sample was naive CD4+ T cells sorted from blood. Indicated subset: CD45RA+ positively selected. The chain is built from TRBV15 and TRBJ1-3; D is undetermined. The CDR3 loop reads CATSRDRGRRNTIYF. CDR3 bases: TGTGCCACCAGCAGAGATCGGGGAAGAAGAAACACCATATATTTT.